Following are 18 T cell receptor beta chains from one sample sequenced in a study of T cells after yellow fever vaccination. TCRdb fed the 5' RACE reads into MiXCR, producing one record per CDR3 protein. The data contain about 68,000 distinct CDR3 sequences, 5% to 8% of them singletons. Sequences were derived from CD8+ T cells sorted from PBMCs, sampled roughly seven weeks after the first yellow fever vaccination. The receptors derive from a young man who received the YFV17D yellow fever vaccine.

This chain uses TRBV20-1 with TRBJ2-5; TRBD2 might be the D (6 bases). This CDR3 has 16 residues. Trimming took 7 bases from V and 7 from J, leaving 28 bases between them. The germline gives CDR1 DFQATT, CDR2 SNEGSKA (reference sequence). DNA for the CDR3: TGCAGTGTTAACCCGGGGAGGCGAGGGCGGATGGGGACCCAGTACTTC. Translated, it gives CSVNPGRRGRMGTQYF.

This clonotype was recorded many times. The rearrangement links TRBV19 to TRBJ2-1, with no clear D. V shed 1 base and J shed 9 bases, with 10 bases lying between them. Looked up from germline, CDR1 is LNHDA and CDR2 is SQIVND (reference sequence). This CDR3 comprises 13 residues. Written as DNA, the CDR3 is TGTGCCAGTAGTATAGGAGTTGGGGTTGAGCAGTTCTTC. Translating it yields CASSIGVGVEQFF.

This clonotype was seen ten or more times. The CDR3 here is CASSPGTGGLGEQYF. CDR3 coding DNA: TGTGCCAGCAGCCCCGGGACAGGGGGTCTCGGCGAGCAGTACTTC. V and J are TRBV7-6 and TRBJ2-7, with 11 bases that match TRBD1. The CDR3 has 15 amino acids. CDR1 SGHVS and CDR2 FNYEAQ come from the germline V gene. After removal of 5 bases from V and 6 bases from J, the junction contained 9 bases not matched to a gene.

In this sample, this clonotype turned up many times. The CDR3 sequence is CASSSRQGRTGELFF. For the CDR3, the DNA is TGTGCCAGCAGTTCCCGACAGGGAAGGACCGGGGAGCTGTTTTTT. The chain uses TRBV12-3 or TRBV12-4 and TRBJ2-2; 7 nucleotides align to TRBD1. J was trimmed by 5 bases and V by 4 bases; bases with no gene match: 7. This CDR3 contains 15 residues.

The sample holds a few counts of this clonotype. The chain links TRBV4-1 to TRBJ1-2; D is perhaps TRBD1 (5 bases). V lost 3 bases to trimming and J lost 0 bases, with 14 bases between them. The germline gives CDR1 MGHRA, CDR2 YSYEKL. The CDR3 loop spans 16 amino acids. The DNA of the CDR3 is TGCGCCAGCAGCCACCTTGGCAGGGAGGCTAACTATGGCTACACCTTC. Residues: CASSHLGREANYGYTF.

The table lists this clonotype with a count of one. This chain connects TRBV12-3 or TRBV12-4 to TRBJ2-4, with D perhaps matching TRBD1 (6 bases). The CDR3 runs to 13 residues. Trimming removed 6 bases at V and 4 bases at J, with 10 bases between. DNA of the CDR3: TGTGCCAGCAGCCTCGGACAGAAAAACATTCAGTACTTC. This sequence encodes CASSLGQKNIQYF.

This clonotype has at least ten counts. This chain links TRBV5-5 with TRBJ2-3; no clear D. This CDR3 is built from 16 residues. The V gene lost 7 bases and the J gene lost 2 bases, with 20 bases spanning the gap. Germline V gene lookup returns CDR1 SGHKS and CDR2 YYEKEE (reference sequence). CDR3: CASRFRDGVVTDTQYF. CDR3 in DNA: TGTGCCAGCCGGTTCCGTGATGGGGTAGTCACAGATACGCAGTATTTT.

This clonotype was detected only a few times. This chain joins TRBV10-3 and TRBJ1-1; D might be TRBD1 (5 bases). The CDR3 runs to 15 residues. Trimming cost V 2 bases and J 0 bases, with 10 bases left between them. Germline CDR1 and CDR2: ENHRY and SYGVKD. CDR3 sequence reads: CAISEGRGLNTEAFF. The CDR3 DNA reads as TGTGCCATCAGTGAGGGCCGGGGCTTGAACACTGAAGCTTTCTTT.

In this sample, this clonotype turned up many times. The chain carries TRBV5-1 and TRBJ1-1; TRBD1 might be the D (6 bases). The germline V gene has CDR1 SGHRS and CDR2 YFSETQ. Deletions cut 4 bases from V and 3 bases from J, with 13 bases between. The CDR3 length is 14 residues. CDR3 coding DNA: TGCGCCAGCAGCCCACCACAGGGCTACACTGAAGCTTTCTTT. It yields the protein CASSPPQGYTEAFF.

This clonotype has a count of ten or more. CDR3 sequence: CASSYGASSQYEQYF. In nucleotides, the CDR3 is TGTGCCAGCAGTTACGGCGCTAGCAGTCAATACGAGCAGTACTTC. This chain links TRBV6-5 with TRBJ2-7, with a possible D match to TRBD2 (5 bases). CDR3 length: 15 residues. Looked up from germline, CDR1 is MNHEY and CDR2 is SVGAGI. V was clipped by 2 bases and J by 4 bases, with 15 bases between them.

This clonotype was observed a handful of times. J is TRBJ1-1 and V is TRBV5-1; TRBD1 agrees at 7 bases. The V gene end was trimmed by 4 bases and the J gene end by 0 bases; junction bases not matched to a gene: 6. CDR3 length: 15 amino acids. Germline V gives CDR1 SGHRS, CDR2 YFSETQ. The CDR3, as DNA: TGCGCCAGCAGCCCGTGGACAGGAATGAACACTGAAGCTTTCTTT. Protein sequence: CASSPWTGMNTEAFF. Drawing the rest from reference TRBV5-1 and TRBJ1-1, the complete variable domain is KAGVTQTPRYLIKTRGQQVTLSCSPISGHRSVSWYQQTPGQGLQFLFEYFSETQRNKGNFPGRFSGRQFSNSRSEMNVSTLELGDSALYLCASSPWTGMNTEAFFGQGTRLTVV.

This clonotype has just a few counts. The chain uses TRBV7-3 and TRBJ2-5, with D possibly matching TRBD2 (6 bases). Between the trimmed V and J ends, which lost 5 bases and 4 bases, there was a span of 8 bases. The CDR3 extends over 12 amino acids. Germline CDR1 and CDR2: SGHTA and FQGTGA. In nucleotides, the CDR3 is TGTGCCAGCAGCCCGGAGGGAGAGACCCAGTACTTC. Amino acids: CASSPEGETQYF.

This clonotype was found many times. The chain has TRBV21-1 and TRBJ2-7; the D call of TRBD2 is as the table states it, not checked on the DNA. TRBV21-1 is classified as a pseudogene. The CDR3 has 16 amino acids. The CDR3 reads CASSKHRDYSIYEQYV. The CDR3 DNA follows: TGTGCCAGCAGCAAGCACCGGGACTACTCAATCTACGAGCAGTACGTC.

This chain uses TRBV11-2 with TRBJ1-1; D call uncertain. Germline lookup yields CDR1 SGHAT and CDR2 FQNNGV. This CDR3 region has 17 residues. V gave up 1 base and J gave up 3 bases, with 18 bases separating them. The DNA of the CDR3 is TGTGCCAGCAGCTTAGTCCCGTCAGGTCGTGAGGACACTGAAGCTTTCTTT. Protein sequence: CASSLVPSGREDTEAFF.

This clonotype was observed many times. The V and J genes are TRBV24-1 and TRBJ2-1; 8 bases are shared with TRBD1. CDR1 and CDR2 (germline): KGHDR, SFDVKD. CDR3 length: 12 amino acids. Germline trimming cut 8 bases from V and 9 bases from J; bases unmatched to any gene: 5. CDR3 sequence reads: CATNSGTGEQFF. CDR3 DNA: TGTGCCACCAACTCCGGGACAGGTGAGCAGTTCTTC.

This clonotype was observed a few times. The CDR3 spells CASSYSQGQETQYF. The CDR3 DNA sequence: TGTGCCAGCAGTTACTCACAGGGGCAAGAGACCCAGTACTTC. V gene TRBV6-5 combines with J gene TRBJ2-5, with 7 bases identical to TRBD1. Trimming at V came to 0 bases and at J to 2 bases, leaving 0 bases not matched to a gene. Germline V lookup: CDR1 MNHEY, CDR2 SVGAGI. This CDR3 contains 14 residues.

As for this clonotype: A much larger clone differs by one base, so this may be a read error. CDR3 DNA: TGTGCCAGCAGCTTAACAGGGTACCCCCAAGAGGCCCAGTACTTC. The encoded protein is CASSLTGYPQEAQYF. This chain uses TRBV7-2 with TRBJ2-5, with D perhaps matching TRBD1 (6 bases). The CDR3 extends over 15 amino acids. Looked up from germline, CDR1 is SGHTA and CDR2 is FQGNSA.

This clonotype was counted ten times or more. The chain couples TRBV27 to TRBJ1-1; maybe TRBD1 (5 bases). The CDR3 is 13 residues long. Germline V gene lookup returns CDR1 MNHEY and CDR2 SMNVEV (reference sequence). Trimming pared 5 bases from V and 6 bases from J, leaving 13 bases between. The DNA for the CDR3 is TGTGCCAGCAGTCGGGGGTTCGACTCTGAAGCTTTCTTT. Its protein is CASSRGFDSEAFF.